This TCR beta chain originates from a study of Ad26.COV2.S vaccination and SARS-CoV-2 variants. Using immunoSEQ multiplex PCR, the repertoire was profiled, and TCRdb retains in-frame clones only, with some absent. This table has a few hundred thousand clones, 88% appearing once. J lost 4 bases, V lost 5 bases, and 8 bases had no gene match. This CDR3 has 15 amino acids. Germline V CDR1 and CDR2: MGHDK, SYGVNS. Treatment in this sample: 15 to 20 received Ad26.COV2.S at low or high dose, single or two shots; several received placebo; per-sample allocation not given. Collection of the samples took place on day 63 after the first injection of vaccine or placebo.

The sequence came from a person aged 18-60 years who received the Ad26.COV2.S COVID-19 vaccine or a placebo. The specimen was peripheral blood, collected in a trial of Ad26.COV2.S vaccine versus placebo. This rearrangement joins TRBV25-1 to TRBJ2-1; 7 nucleotides line up with TRBD2. Written as DNA, the CDR3 is TGTGCCAGCAGTAAGACTAGCCTAGCGTACAATGAGCAGTTCTTC. This translates into CASSKTSLAYNEQFF.